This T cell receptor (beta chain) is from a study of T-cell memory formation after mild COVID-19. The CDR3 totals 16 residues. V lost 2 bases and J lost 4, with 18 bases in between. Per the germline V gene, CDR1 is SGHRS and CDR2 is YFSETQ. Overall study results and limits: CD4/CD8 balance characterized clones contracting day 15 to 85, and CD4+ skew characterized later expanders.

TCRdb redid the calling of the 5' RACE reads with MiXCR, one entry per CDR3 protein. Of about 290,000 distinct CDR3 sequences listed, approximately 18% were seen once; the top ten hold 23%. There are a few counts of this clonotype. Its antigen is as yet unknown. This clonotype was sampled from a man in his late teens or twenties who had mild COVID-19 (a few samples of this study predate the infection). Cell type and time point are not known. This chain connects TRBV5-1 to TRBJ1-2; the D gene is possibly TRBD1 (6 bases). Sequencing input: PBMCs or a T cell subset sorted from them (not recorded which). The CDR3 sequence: CASSFNRDTSLYGYTF. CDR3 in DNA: TGCGCCAGCAGCTTCAACCGGGACACCTCTCTCTATGGCTACACCTTC.